The text below deals with one T cell receptor beta chain. Looked up from germline, CDR1 is MDHEN and CDR2 is SYDVKM. V dropped 6 bases and J dropped 4 bases, with 16 bases sitting between them. The CDR3 length is 15 residues. These data are taken from a study of regulatory dendritic cells for organ transplantation. Sequenced by immunoSEQ multiplex PCR; TCRdb stores in-frame clones only, minus some. The sample has under 35,000 clones; less than 90% are singletons. Memory T cells were CD45RO+, naive were CD45RA+, sorted by FACS. The rearrangement uses TRBV28 and TRBJ1-5; D perhaps matches TRBD1 (5 bases). The specimen sequenced was naive CD4+ T cells from blood. Subset specified: CD45RA+ naive T cells. This TCR derives from a human donor in good health. The CDR3 protein is CASSSGGAVNQPQHF. DNA for the CDR3: TGTGCCAGCAGCTCCGGAGGGGCGGTTAATCAGCCCCAGCATTTT.